This TCR beta chain derives from a study of blood T cell repertoires in COVID-19. The CDR3 has 13 residues. After removal of 3 bases from V and 8 bases from J, the junction contained 1 base not matched to a gene. The germline gives CDR1 SEHNR, CDR2 FQNEAQ (reference sequence). Repertoires were generated with immunoSEQ multiplex PCR, while TCRdb's copy carries only in-frame clones and drops some. The data show about 260,000 clones, more than 80% seen once. The sequenced material came from PBMCs or T cells enriched from blood (not recorded which). The sequence was obtained from a man aged 45 to 65 who had been exposed to COVID-19. This chain links TRBV7-9 with TRBJ1-6; TRBD1 aligns across 7 bases. CDR3 nucleotide sequence: TGTGCCAGCAGCTTCACAGGGGATTCACCCCTCCACTTT. This translates into CASSFTGDSPLHF.